A selection of T cell receptor beta chains follows, all from one sample in a study of cytomegalovirus exposure and HLA in healthy donors. Method: immunoSEQ multiplex PCR; TCRdb's copy keeps in-frame clones and lacks some. This sample yields roughly 110,000 clones, of which 67% are seen a single time; roughly 8% belongs to the top ten. Sequencing was done on a sample of PBMCs. The receptor source for this set is a man in his late teens or twenties in good health and CMV-seropositive. The CDR3 runs from the conserved cysteine through the conserved F or W. A D gene is named only where the DNA matches it firmly. The listing skips clone size in some rows; elsewhere it reads once, few, many or a size class.

- TRBJ1-6 - TRBV4-1 CASSQGSWTPDNSPLHF TGCGCCAGCAGCCAAGGTTCGTGGACACCTGATAATTCACCCCTCCACTTT
TRBD2 TRBJ2-1 few TRBV6-1 CASSVGTSGGNEQFF TGTGCCAGCAGTGTAGGGACTAGCGGGGGTAATGAGCAGTTCTTC
TRBD2 TRBJ2-1 - TRBV5-4 CASSLWGGSSYNEQFF TGTGCCAGCAGCTTGTGGGGGGGGAGCTCCTACAATGAGCAGTTCTTC
TRBD1 TRBJ1-4 - TRBV6-6 CASSYSGTGAKKLFF TGTGCCAGCAGTTACTCGGGGACAGGCGCTAAAAAACTGTTTTTT
TRBD1 TRBJ2-7 - TRBV6-5 CASRRTGVSYEQYF TGTGCCAGCAGAAGGACAGGGGTCTCCTACGAGCAGTACTTC
TRBD1 TRBJ2-7 - TRBV2 CASSEGQSYEQYF TGTGCCAGCAGTGAGGGACAGTCCTACGAGCAGTACTTC
TRBD1 TRBJ1-1 - TRBV9 CASSDPGTGGFTEAFF TGTGCCAGCAGTGACCCCGGGACAGGGGGCTTCACTGAAGCTTTCTTT
TRBD1 TRBJ1-5 - TRBV4-1 CASSQTGGGGNQPQHF TGCGCCAGCAGCCAGACAGGGGGCGGGGGCAATCAGCCCCAGCATTTT
- TRBJ2-1 - TRBV5-1 CASTQGREQFF TGCGCCAGCACGCAGGGAAGGGAGCAGTTCTTC
- TRBJ1-6 - TRBV6-5 CASSQLHGSHSPLHF TGTGCCAGCTCTCAACTCCACGGGTCTCATTCACCCCTCCACTTT
- TRBJ2-2 - TRBV4-2 CASSQDRITGGAGELFF TGTGCCAGCAGCCAAGACCGTATTACAGGGGGGGCCGGGGAGCTGTTTTTT
- TRBJ2-5 - TRBV5-1 CASSLVGGPGETQYF TGCGCCAGCAGCTTGGTCGGGGGGCCAGGAGAGACCCAGTACTTC
- TRBJ1-5 - TRBV11-3 CASSLQGTGQPQHF TGTGCCAGCAGCTTACAGGGAACCGGCCAGCCCCAGCATTTT
TRBD1 TRBJ1-3 - TRBV11-2 CASSPDRGYSGNTIYF TGTGCCAGCAGCCCAGACAGGGGGTACTCTGGAAACACCATATATTTT
- TRBJ2-2 - TRBV7-9 CASSNRTIYTGELFF TGTGCCAGCAGCAACCGGACTATTTACACCGGGGAGCTGTTTTTT
- TRBJ2-1 - TRBV7-9 CASSSDYRVNEQFF TGTGCCAGCAGCTCAGACTACAGGGTCAATGAGCAGTTCTTC
- TRBJ1-5 few TRBV28 CASSRTANQPQHF TGTGCCAGCAGCCGGACAGCGAATCAGCCCCAGCATTTT
TRBD1 TRBJ2-1 few TRBV29-1 CSVGGGTGALNEQFF TGCAGCGTTGGTGGCGGGACAGGGGCGCTGAATGAGCAGTTCTTC
- TRBJ1-1 - TRBV6-4 CASAWREHTEAFF TGTGCCAGCGCCTGGAGGGAGCACACTGAAGCTTTCTTT
TRBD2 TRBJ2-1 - TRBV30 CAWSGSAGGKNNEQFF TGTGCCTGGAGTGGTTCAGCGGGGGGGAAAAACAATGAGCAGTTCTTC
- TRBJ1-3 - TRBV7-9 CASSPGSGNTIYF TGTGCCAGCAGCCCAGGGTCTGGAAACACCATATATTTT
TRBD1 TRBJ1-1 - TRBV19 CASSIGVSGQERGKTEAFF TGTGCCAGTAGTATAGGAGTTTCAGGACAGGAAAGGGGAAAGACTGAAGCTTTCTTT
TRBD1 TRBJ1-6 - TRBV28 CASRVWTGGEYSPLHF TGTGCCAGCAGAGTTTGGACAGGGGGGGAATACTCACCCCTCCACTTT
- TRBJ1-6 once TRBV21-1 CASSKFPGTHNSPLHF TGTGCCAGCAGCAAATTCCCCGGGACACACAATTCACCCCTCCACTTT
TRBD2 TRBJ2-1 - TRBV6-5 CASSPSGGEQFF TGTGCCAGTAGCCCTAGCGGAGGTGAGCAGTTCTTC
- TRBJ1-2 - TRBV2 CASSLGVNYGYTF TGTGCCAGCAGTCTAGGTGTGAACTATGGCTACACCTTC
- TRBJ1-6 - TRBV7-9 CSSHEAPGSSYNSPLHF TGTTCCAGCCACGAGGCCCCCGGGAGCTCCTATAATTCACCCCTCCACTTT
- TRBJ1-4 - TRBV18 CASSPQPSATDNEKLFF TGTGCCAGCTCACCTCAACCATCCGCCACAGATAATGAAAAACTGTTTTTT
TRBD1 TRBJ2-2 few TRBV19 CASSKGAPFFNTGELFF TGTGCCAGTAGTAAGGGGGCCCCCTTCTTTAACACCGGGGAGCTGTTTTTT
- TRBJ2-7 once TRBV7-9 CASGSGLSEYEQYF TGTGCCAGCGGATCGGGACTGAGTGAATACGAGCAGTACTTC
TRBD1 TRBJ1-1 - TRBV18 CASSPGRGPNTEAFF TGTGCCAGCTCACCAGGCAGGGGGCCTAACACTGAAGCTTTCTTT
TRBD1 TRBJ1-2 - TRBV2 CASSGGQGGNYGYTF TGTGCCAGCAGTGGGGGACAGGGGGGGAACTATGGCTACACCTTC
- TRBJ2-7 - TRBV5-4 CASSLFLGQTAYEQYF TGTGCCAGCAGCCTCTTCCTTGGACAGACCGCCTACGAGCAGTACTTC
TRBD1 TRBJ2-7 few TRBV29-1 CSARTGAHEQYF TGCAGCGCCCGCACAGGGGCGCACGAGCAGTACTTC
TRBD1 TRBJ2-1 few TRBV5-1 CASSWGQGDNEQFF TGCGCCAGCAGCTGGGGACAGGGCGACAATGAGCAGTTCTTC
TRBD1 TRBJ1-2 - TRBV6-1 CASSHRTGEMGGYTF TGTGCCAGCAGTCACCGGACAGGGGAGATGGGAGGCTACACCTTC
- TRBJ2-4 - TRBV29-1 CSVEGGTLAKNIQYF TGCAGCGTTGAAGGAGGGACACTAGCCAAAAACATTCAGTACTTC
TRBD1 TRBJ1-2 - TRBV6-4 CASSDSTGGSGYTF TGTGCCAGCAGTGACTCCACAGGGGGGTCTGGCTACACCTTC
TRBD1 TRBJ1-1 - TRBV7-9 CASSLARQGRTEAFF TGTGCCAGCAGCTTAGCGCGACAGGGTAGGACTGAAGCTTTCTTT
TRBD2 TRBJ2-5 - TRBV27 CASTKSGGGRETQYF TGTGCCAGCACTAAAAGCGGGGGGGGACGAGAGACCCAGTACTTC
- TRBJ2-5 - TRBV10-3 CAISEPDNQETQYF TGTGCCATCAGTGAGCCTGACAACCAAGAGACCCAGTACTTC
- TRBJ1-1 few TRBV7-9 CASIGGDTEAFF TGTGCCAGCATCGGGGGGGACACTGAAGCTTTCTTT
TRBD2 TRBJ2-5 - TRBV7-2 CASSSARAGGRETQYF TGTGCCAGCAGCTCCGCCAGAGCGGGGGGAAGGGAGACCCAGTACTTC
- TRBJ2-7 - TRBV30 CAWKKVRAGYEQYF TGTGCCTGGAAGAAAGTGCGGGCAGGCTACGAGCAGTACTTC
- TRBJ2-7 once TRBV10-2 CASSSRGPPDEQYF TGCGCCAGCAGCTCCAGGGGCCCTCCGGACGAGCAGTACTTC
TRBD1 TRBJ1-1 - TRBV5-6 CASSARTGGTEAFF TGTGCCAGCAGCGCCCGGACAGGGGGGACTGAAGCTTTCTTT
- TRBJ1-1 few TRBV10-3 CAIRPPGTREAFF TGTGCCATCAGACCCCCGGGGACACGGGAAGCTTTCTTT
- TRBJ2-3 - TRBV11-2 CASSPPGSGTDTQYF TGTGCCAGCAGCCCCCCCGGGTCGGGCACAGATACGCAGTATTTT
TRBD1 TRBJ2-3 - TRBV7-6 CASSGGTGRRDTQYF TGTGCCAGCAGCGGGGGGACAGGGAGGAGAGATACGCAGTATTTT
TRBD1 TRBJ2-3 - TRBV7-9 CASTPWDSQVTDTQYF TGTGCCAGCACCCCCTGGGACAGCCAAGTCACAGATACGCAGTATTTT
- TRBJ1-6 - TRBV10-3 CAISESPRSPLHF TGTGCCATCAGTGAGTCTCCTAGGTCACCCCTCCACTTT
TRBD1 TRBJ1-2 few TRBV29-1 CSVDRGYGYTF TGCAGCGTGGACAGGGGCTATGGCTACACCTTC
TRBD1 TRBJ1-1 - TRBV29-1 CSVEDGGDRDTEAFF TGCAGCGTTGAAGATGGAGGGGACAGGGACACTGAAGCTTTCTTT
TRBD2 TRBJ2-1 - TRBV19 CASSIPGLAGGSQFF TGTGCCAGTAGTATCCCGGGACTAGCGGGGGGCTCTCAGTTCTTC
TRBD1 TRBJ1-3 few TRBV4-1 CASSHTGTGLFSGNTIYF TGCGCCAGCAGCCATACCGGGACAGGGCTGTTCTCTGGAAACACCATATATTTT
- TRBJ1-1 - TRBV10-3 CAIRGMTGEAFF TGTGCCATCAGGGGGATGACAGGTGAAGCTTTCTTT
- TRBJ2-2 - TRBV7-7 CASSEAEAGELFF TGTGCCAGCAGTGAAGCCGAGGCCGGGGAGCTGTTTTTT